This entry lists 18 T cell receptor beta chains sequenced from one sample in a study of identical twins. Each CDR3 protein gets one entry after TCRdb re-called the 5' RACE reads with MiXCR. The data contain more than 600,000 distinct CDR3 sequences, 15% to 20% of them singletons. These same records also appear under a second study, on T cells expressing NK-cell markers.

The sequencing sample was made of PBMCs. The source is a woman in her late teens or twenties in good health.

This clonotype turned up a few times. The chain joins TRBV7-9 to TRBJ2-7; D uncertain. V was trimmed by 7 bases and J by 3 bases, leaving 13 bases between them. There are 13 residues in the CDR3. Germline CDR1 is SEHNR and CDR2 is FQNEAQ (reference sequence). CDR3 nucleotide sequence: TGTGCCAGCACCTACACCGAAATCTACGAGCAGTACTTC. As protein: CASTYTEIYEQYF. The complete variable domain, with remaining parts taken from reference TRBV7-9 and TRBJ2-7, reads DTGVSQNPRHKITKRGQNVTFRCDPISEHNRLYWYRQTLGQGPEFLTYFQNEAQLEKSRLLSDRFSAERPKGSFSTLEIQRTEQGDSAMYLCASTYTEIYEQYFGPGTRLTVT.

Only a few counts were recorded for this clonotype. The chain joins TRBV6-1 to TRBJ2-7; D may be TRBD1 (6 bases). Germline V gene sequence: CDR1 MNHNS, CDR2 SASEGT. V was shortened by 2 bases and J by 7 bases, with 18 bases between the two germline ends. The CDR3 totals 15 residues. The CDR3 sequence is CASSERSQGIREQYF. The CDR3, as DNA: TGTGCCAGCAGTGAAAGGAGTCAGGGGATACGGGAGCAGTACTTC.

This clonotype was observed a handful of times. V gene TRBV5-1 combines with J gene TRBJ2-3, with unresolved D. V shed 3 bases and J shed 6 bases, with 11 bases lying between them. CDR3 size: 13 residues. Germline V CDR1 and CDR2: SGHRS, YFSETQ. Written as DNA, the CDR3 is TGCGCCAGCAGCTCCGACTCTTGGGATACGCAGTATTTT. This encodes CASSSDSWDTQYF. Full variable domain (missing parts from reference TRBV5-1 and TRBJ2-3): KAGVTQTPRYLIKTRGQQVTLSCSPISGHRSVSWYQQTPGQGLQFLFEYFSETQRNKGNFPGRFSGRQFSNSRSEMNVSTLELGDSALYLCASSSDSWDTQYFGPGTRLTVL.

This rearrangement joins TRBV27 to TRBJ1-2, with TRBD1 identical over 7 bases. CDR1 is MNHEY and CDR2 is SMNVEV in the germline V gene (reference sequence). The CDR3 spans 19 residues. V lost 6 bases and J lost 2; bases outside the gene matches: 21. The DNA for the CDR3 is TGTGCCAGCAGCCGGAACGTAAGACAGGGAAGCCCCGTCAACTATGGCTACACCTTC. It is translated as CASSRNVRQGSPVNYGYTF.

The V call is TRBV15, the J call TRBJ2-5, with 9 bases lining up with TRBD1. Germline V gene lookup returns CDR1 LNHNV and CDR2 YYDKDF (reference sequence). The CDR3 contains 14 residues. J lost 4 bases, V lost 5 bases, and 5 bases had no gene match. CDR3 sequence reads: CATSPTGGPETQYF. The CDR3 nucleotides are TGTGCCACCAGCCCGACAGGGGGACCAGAGACCCAGTACTTC.

V gene TRBV15 combines with J gene TRBJ2-1, with D possibly being TRBD2 (5 bases). There are 17 residues in the CDR3. The V gene lost 0 bases and the J gene lost 2 bases, with 14 bases spanning the gap. Per the germline V gene, CDR1 is LNHNV and CDR2 is YYDKDF (reference sequence). The CDR3 region is CATSRDRGGNTYNEQFF. The CDR3 region has the DNA TGTGCCACCAGCAGAGATCGGGGTGGTAATACCTACAATGAGCAGTTCTTC.

The table lists this clonotype with many counts. The rearrangement links TRBV12-3 or TRBV12-4 to TRBJ1-1; tentatively, D is TRBD1 (5 bases). V was cut by 3 bases and J by 1 base, with 6 bases left in between. This CDR3 is 13 amino acids long. The CDR3 loop reads CASSFDRNTEAFF. The CDR3 DNA follows: TGTGCCAGCAGTTTCGACAGGAACACTGAAGCTTTCTTT.

CDR3 amino acids: CASSLAGGSDTQYF. The CDR3 nucleotides are TGTGCCAGCAGCTTGGCAGGGGGGTCAGATACGCAGTATTTT. The chain recombines TRBV7-2 with TRBJ2-3; TRBD1 is a possible D gene (7 bases). CDR1 is SGHTA and CDR2 is FQGNSA in the germline V gene. This CDR3 is 14 amino acids long. Deletions cut 3 bases from V and 4 bases from J, with 11 bases between.

This clonotype occurred a few times. The chain has TRBV20-1 and TRBJ2-4; no firm D call. Germline V gives CDR1 DFQATT, CDR2 SNEGSKA (reference sequence). Trimming removed 5 bases at V and 8 bases at J, with 10 bases between. There are 11 residues in the CDR3. The CDR3 coding sequence is TGCAGTGCTCTAAGTAGGGACATTCAGTACTTC. Its translation is CSALSRDIQYF.

This clonotype came up a few times. The V gene is TRBV3-1, the J gene TRBJ2-1, with D perhaps TRBD1 (5 bases). Germline CDR1 and CDR2: LGHDT and YNNKEL (reference sequence). The CDR3 has 15 amino acids. With 1 base removed from V and 7 bases from J, the gap between germline ends came to 14 bases. The CDR3 nucleotides read TGTGCCAGCAGCCAAGGGTCTCGGCCAGGGAATGAGCAGTTCTTC. Translating gives CASSQGSRPGNEQFF.

This chain links TRBV5-1 with TRBJ2-7, with 8 bases identical to TRBD1. CDR3 length: 15 amino acids. The germline CDR1 and CDR2 sequences are SGHRS and YFSETQ. V shed 2 bases, J shed 3 bases, and the junction held 7 bases outside the gene matches. In nucleotides, the CDR3 is TGCGCCAGCAGCTTCCGAGGACAGGGAATCTACGAGCAGTACTTC. This codes for CASSFRGQGIYEQYF.

J is TRBJ2-7 and V is TRBV10-1; 7 nucleotides match TRBD2. CDR1 and CDR2 from the germline V gene are WNHNN and SYGVQD (reference sequence). Unmatched junction bases numbered 13, after V lost 4 bases and J lost 4 bases. This CDR3 has 16 amino acids. CDR3 in amino acids: CASSGRAGSGTYEQYF. CDR3 nucleotides: TGCGCCAGCAGTGGAAGAGCGGGAAGCGGAACATACGAGCAGTACTTC.

The V call is TRBV10-3, the J call TRBJ1-1, with 9 bases fitting TRBD1. This CDR3 region has 13 residues. Per germline, CDR1 ENHRY and CDR2 SYGVKD. The V segment lost 6 bases and the J segment 4 bases; nucleotides outside the gene matches: 3. CDR3 sequence: CAIRDRGGTEAFF. The CDR3 nucleotides are TGTGCCATCAGAGACAGGGGGGGCACTGAAGCTTTCTTT.

The sample holds many counts of this clonotype. V is TRBV6-5 and J is TRBJ1-1, with a weak D call TRBD1 (5 bases). The CDR3 totals 14 residues. Germline CDR1 reads MNHEY; CDR2 reads SVGAGI. The V gene lost 3 bases and the J gene lost 2 bases, with 10 bases spanning the gap. The CDR3: CASSYKGVNTEAFF. The CDR3 nucleotides are TGTGCCAGCAGTTATAAAGGGGTTAACACTGAAGCTTTCTTT.

This clonotype was seen only a few times. V and J are TRBV7-2 and TRBJ2-4; no firm D call. The CDR3 totals 14 residues. Germline lookup yields CDR1 SGHTA and CDR2 FQGNSA. Trimming removed 1 base at V and 8 bases at J, with 12 bases between. The CDR3 nucleotides read TGTGCCAGCAGCTTAGGGTACGCCATAGACATTCAGTACTTC. It codes for CASSLGYAIDIQYF.

This clonotype occurred a few times. The chain joins TRBV29-1 to TRBJ2-3, with D unclear. Germline CDR1 and CDR2: SQVTM and ANQGSEA. V gave up 2 bases and J gave up 0 bases, with 9 bases separating them. CDR3 length: 14 residues. CDR3 in DNA: TGCAGCGTTGAACAGGCTTCTAGCACAGATACGCAGTATTTT. This sequence encodes CSVEQASSTDTQYF.

The rearrangement links TRBV5-1 to TRBJ2-5; D uncertain. The germline V gene has CDR1 SGHRS and CDR2 YFSETQ. Trimming pared 0 bases from V and 3 bases from J, leaving 9 bases between. The CDR3 extends over 14 amino acids. The CDR3 region is CASSLEDPKETQYF. The CDR3, as DNA: TGCGCCAGCAGCTTGGAGGACCCCAAAGAGACCCAGTACTTC.

This chain links TRBV6-2 or TRBV6-3 with TRBJ2-7, with D uncertain. The V end was cut by 7 bases, the J end by 6 bases, with 13 bases between. The CDR3 totals 12 residues. Germline CDR1 and CDR2: MNHEY and SVGEGT. The DNA of the CDR3 is TGTGCCAGCATGGGGAACTCAGGCGAGCAGTACTTC. Translated: CASMGNSGEQYF.